In this sample, the clone carrying this T cell receptor (beta chain) turned up a few times. Its cognate antigen is unknown. Looked up from germline, CDR1 is DFQATT and CDR2 is SNEGSKA (reference sequence). V was clipped by 5 bases and J by 5 bases; unmatched bases: 6. This CDR3 contains 12 residues. Unique molecular identifiers were incorporated when the TCRbeta library was constructed. Using its own MiXCR run on the PCR reads, TCRdb lists one record per CDR3 protein. The table shows around 490,000 distinct CDR3 sequences, with roughly 10% occurring only once. The entry originates in a study of T-cell reconstitution after alpha-beta-depleted transplantation in children. Whole-study findings and limits: Fresh T-cell production supplied most of the T-cell counts and diversity seen one year after transplant.

The chain is built from TRBV20-1 and TRBJ2-7; 7 bases align to TRBD2. The receptor's source is a female patient aged 2 to 10 who had a stem cell transplant for aplastic anemia, so the T cells may come from the graft donor. The sample here was PBMCs, mostly from graft donor cells, taken 180 days after TCRalphabeta/CD19-depleted stem cell transplant. In nucleotides, the CDR3 is TGCAGTGCTCTGGCGGGAGTAGACGAGCAGTACGTC. Translated: CSALAGVDEQYV.